These 26 T cell receptor beta chains share one sample of origin, sequenced in a study of radiotherapy plus CTLA-4 blockade in lung cancer. This table comes from immunoSEQ multiplex PCR, and its TCRdb copy is limited to in-frame clones, with some not included. Of roughly 120,000 clones listed, roughly 80% are singletons. This specimen consisted of peripheral blood, obtained from a patient treated with radiotherapy plus ipilimumab. Source of these receptors: a human donor with non-small cell lung cancer that progressed on radiotherapy plus ipilimumab. Some clones in this sample may be carry-over from other donors' samples.

The rearrangement uses TRBV6-5 and TRBJ2-5, with 9 bases matching TRBD2. CDR1 MNHEY and CDR2 SVGAGI come from the germline V gene. V gave up 4 bases and J gave up 5 bases; unmatched junction bases: 8. The CDR3 is made up of 15 amino acids. Written as DNA, the CDR3 is TGTGCCAGCAGTTCCATGGCGGGGGGGCCCGAGACCCAGTACTTC. It encodes CASSSMAGGPETQYF.

The chain's CDR3 is CATSRDLVDTQYF. CDR3 nucleotides: TGTGCCACCAGCAGAGACTTAGTAGATACGCAGTATTTT. J is TRBJ2-3 and V is TRBV15; no clear D. V was trimmed by 0 bases and J by 5 bases, leaving 6 bases between them. The CDR3 is 13 residues long. Germline CDR1 and CDR2: LNHNV and YYDKDF (reference sequence).

The chain is built from TRBV7-2 and TRBJ2-1, with 13 bases aligning to TRBD2. The CDR3 extends over 19 amino acids. The V segment lost 2 bases and the J segment 1 base; nucleotides outside the gene matches: 8. Germline CDR1 is SGHTA and CDR2 is FQGNSA. The CDR3 sequence: CASSLSRTSGGRSYNEQFF. The CDR3 DNA is TGTGCCAGCAGCTTATCACGGACTAGCGGGGGCAGATCCTACAATGAGCAGTTCTTC.

DNA for the CDR3: TGTGCCAGCAGCCAAGAAAGGGGTCGCCAGCAGTTCTTC. This codes for CASSQERGRQQFF. The rearrangement uses TRBV14 and TRBJ2-1, with D maybe TRBD1 (5 bases). CDR3 length equals 13 residues. The germline CDR1 and CDR2 sequences are SGHDN and FVKESK. V shed 0 bases and J shed 11 bases, with 11 bases lying between them.

The chain recombines TRBV4-3 with TRBJ1-6, with 7 bases matching TRBD1. J gave up 7 bases and V 4 bases, and 7 bases lay outside the gene matches. Germline CDR1 and CDR2: LGHNA and YSLEER. The CDR3 consists of 15 residues. CDR3 DNA: TGCGCCAGCAGCCCCTGGGACAGCGAAAATTCACCCCTCCACTTT. This translates into CASSPWDSENSPLHF.

J is TRBJ1-4 and V is TRBV19; D not certain. The V end was cut by 7 bases, the J end by 1 base, with 10 bases between. This CDR3 region has 14 residues. Looked up from germline, CDR1 is LNHDA and CDR2 is SQIVND (reference sequence). CDR3 loop: CASTPFRTNEKLFF. The CDR3 coding sequence is TGTGCCAGTACCCCGTTCCGAACTAATGAAAAACTGTTTTTT. Full variable domain (missing parts from reference TRBV19 and TRBJ1-4): DGGITQSPKYLFRKEGQNVTLSCEQNLNHDAMYWYRQDPGQGLRLIYYSQIVNDFQKGDIAEGYSVSREKKESFPLTVTSAQKNPTAFYLCASTPFRTNEKLFFGSGTQLSVL.

The chain has TRBV7-8 and TRBJ2-7, with 7 bases identical to TRBD2. With V trimmed by 2 bases and J by 2 bases, 6 bases remained unmatched. The CDR3 covers 15 residues. In germline, CDR1 is SGHVS, CDR2 FQNEAQ. The CDR3 nucleotides are TGTGCCAGCAGCTTATGGGGGACTAACCCCTACGAGCAGTACTTC. Its protein is CASSLWGTNPYEQYF.

A word on this clone: This sample also contains other DNA sequences that code for the same CDR3. The CDR3 spells CASSQNTGGQETQYF. The CDR3 DNA reads TGCGCCAGCAGCCAAAATACAGGGGGACAAGAGACCCAGTACTTC. This chain uses TRBV5-1 with TRBJ2-5; 8 nucleotides line up with TRBD1. The CDR3 length is 15 residues. V shed 4 bases, J shed 2 bases, and the junction held 7 bases outside the gene matches. Germline loops: CDR1 SGHRS, CDR2 YFSETQ.

The chain links TRBV27 to TRBJ2-5, with no clear D. V was shortened by 2 bases and J by 4 bases, with 14 bases between the two germline ends. Germline loops: CDR1 MNHEY, CDR2 SMNVEV (reference sequence). The CDR3 totals 15 residues. The CDR3 DNA follows: TGTGCCAGCAGTTTAGTCTCGCAAGTGTCAGAGACCCAGTACTTC. Amino acids: CASSLVSQVSETQYF.

V is TRBV7-2 and J is TRBJ2-1; 7 bases line up with TRBD1. After removal of 5 bases from V and 9 bases from J, the junction contained 10 bases not matched to a gene. Germline values: CDR1 SGHTA, CDR2 FQGNSA. The CDR3 has 14 amino acids. This chain's CDR3 is CASSPRTGSFEQFF. CDR3 coding DNA: TGTGCCAGCAGCCCTCGGACAGGTAGTTTTGAGCAGTTCTTC.

The J gene is TRBJ1-5, the V gene TRBV30; D remains ambiguous. V gave up 0 bases and J gave up 5 bases, with 17 bases separating them. Per the germline V gene, CDR1 is GTSNPN and CDR2 is SVGIG (reference sequence). The CDR3 is 16 amino acids. The CDR3 loop reads CAWSVRQRKGDQPQHF. In nucleotides, the CDR3 is TGTGCCTGGAGTGTACGCCAGAGGAAGGGCGATCAGCCCCAGCATTTT.

The chain links TRBV5-1 to TRBJ2-7; a weak D match, TRBD1 (6 bases). CDR1 is SGHRS, CDR2 YFSETQ, per germline. Trimming stripped 4 bases from V and 2 bases from J, with 10 bases between. CDR3 size: 13 residues. This CDR3 is CASSVRDTYEQYF. The DNA for the CDR3 is TGCGCCAGCAGCGTCCGGGACACCTACGAGCAGTACTTC.

This clone was seen a single time. This chain connects TRBV5-1 to TRBJ2-5; the match to TRBD2 covers 7 bases. There are 14 residues in the CDR3. The junction had 5 bases not matched to a gene; V was cut back by 4 bases and J by 2 bases. Germline V gene lookup returns CDR1 SGHRS and CDR2 YFSETQ. In DNA form, the CDR3 reads TGCGCCAGCAGCCCCGGACTAGTACAAGAGACCCAGTACTTC. Amino acids: CASSPGLVQETQYF.

This chain links TRBV18 with TRBJ1-6; weak D call: TRBD1 (5 bases). V was pared by 3 bases and J by 8 bases, with 14 bases between. In germline, CDR1 is KGHSH, CDR2 LQKENI. This CDR3 is built from 15 residues. As DNA, the CDR3 is TGTGCCAGCTCACCCACCCAGGGTGGGGATTCACCCCTCCACTTT. Its protein is CASSPTQGGDSPLHF.

The rearrangement links TRBV6-6 to TRBJ2-3; TRBD2 agrees at 8 bases. The CDR3 consists of 15 residues. With 4 bases clipped from V and 4 bases from J, the junction kept 7 bases outside the gene matches. The germline V gene has CDR1 MNHNY and CDR2 SVGAGI (reference sequence). CDR3 protein: CASSWSSGESDTQYF. The CDR3 bases are TGTGCCAGCAGTTGGAGTAGCGGGGAGTCAGATACGCAGTATTTT.

The rearrangement uses TRBV6-5 and TRBJ1-2; D ambiguous. The CDR3 contains 14 residues. The V and J ends lost 6 bases and 1 base respectively, with 12 bases between them. The V gene's germline CDR1 is MNHEY and CDR2 SVGAGI. The CDR3 DNA is TGTGCCAGCAGCCTTGGACCGAATAACTATGGCTACACCTTC. Translation gives CASSLGPNNYGYTF.

V is TRBV18 and J is TRBJ1-3; no clear D. Per the germline V gene, CDR1 is KGHSH and CDR2 is LQKENI. The CDR3 consists of 15 residues. Trimming took 1 base from V and 0 from J, leaving 7 bases between them. This CDR3 is CASSPQSSSGNTIYF. The CDR3 coding sequence is TGTGCCAGCTCACCACAGAGTAGCTCTGGAAACACCATATATTTT.

The J gene is TRBJ1-1, the V gene TRBV27; the D gene is possibly TRBD1 (5 bases). The germline V and J ends were trimmed by 4 bases and 4 bases, with 16 bases remaining between them. CDR1 MNHEY and CDR2 SMNVEV come from the germline V gene (reference sequence). This CDR3 comprises 15 residues. The CDR3 DNA sequence: TGTGCCAGCAGTTCCCCCGGGGCAAGGAGCACTGAAGCTTTCTTT. This gives the protein CASSSPGARSTEAFF.

The chain has TRBV5-5 and TRBJ1-2, with a possible D match to TRBD1 (5 bases). This CDR3 comprises 14 residues. Looked up from germline, CDR1 is SGHKS and CDR2 is YYEKEE (reference sequence). V lost 0 bases to trimming and J lost 4 bases, with 10 bases between them. CDR3 sequence reads: CASSLVAGTYGYTF. As DNA, the CDR3 is TGTGCCAGCAGCTTGGTGGCAGGGACCTATGGCTACACCTTC.

The V call is TRBV11-1, the J call TRBJ2-1; tentative D call: TRBD1 (5 bases). The CDR3 contains 13 residues. Germline lookup yields CDR1 SGHAT and CDR2 FQDESV (reference sequence). V was cut by 8 bases and J by 9 bases, with 17 bases left in between. The CDR3, as DNA: TGTGCCAGCGCGAAGGGGCGTTATGGTGAGCAGTTCTTC. This translates into CASAKGRYGEQFF.

This clone has a handful of counts. The V gene is TRBV11-2, the J gene TRBJ2-4; possibly TRBD2 for D (5 bases). V lost 0 bases to trimming and J lost 1 base, with 10 bases between them. The CDR3 totals 16 residues. Germline CDR1 is SGHAT and CDR2 is FQNNGV. CDR3 region: CASSLDPPSAKNIQYF. CDR3 nucleotides: TGTGCCAGCAGCTTAGATCCGCCTAGCGCCAAAAACATTCAGTACTTC.

This clone was seen a few times. The chain carries TRBV7-9 and TRBJ1-2; no reliable D call. Germline V CDR1 and CDR2: SEHNR, FQNEAQ (reference sequence). This CDR3 comprises 11 residues. V was pared by 5 bases and J by 8 bases, with 9 bases between. The CDR3 protein is CASSPNRGYTF. The CDR3 DNA sequence: TGTGCCAGCAGCCCGAACCGCGGCTACACCTTC.

The count of this clone is one. The chain uses TRBV18 and TRBJ1-5; TRBD1 might be the D (5 bases). Germline V gene sequence: CDR1 KGHSH, CDR2 LQKENI. The CDR3 is 12 amino acids. With 6 bases removed from V and 10 bases from J, the gap between germline ends came to 13 bases. The CDR3 reads CASSLRDGPQHF. CDR3 DNA sequence: TGTGCCAGCTCCCTCAGGGACGGTCCCCAGCATTTT.

The CDR3 reads CASSWPSGGGTSYNEQFF. DNA of the CDR3: TGTGCCAGCAGTTGGCCTAGCGGGGGGGGCACCTCCTACAATGAGCAGTTCTTC. V is TRBV27 and J is TRBJ2-1; 12 nucleotides match TRBD2. Trimming took 4 bases from V and 0 from J; bases not matched to a gene: 7. Germline V gives CDR1 MNHEY, CDR2 SMNVEV (reference sequence). There are 18 residues in the CDR3.

V usage is TRBV2 and J usage is TRBJ1-1; no firm D call. Germline V gene sequence: CDR1 SNHLY, CDR2 FYNNEI. The CDR3 is made up of 12 amino acids. Trimming removed 3 bases at V and 2 bases at J, with 4 bases between. The CDR3 DNA follows: TGTGCCAGCAGTGAGTTAAACACTGAAGCTTTCTTT. Its translation: CASSELNTEAFF.

The rearrangement uses TRBV4-1 and TRBJ2-7; a weak D match, TRBD2 (5 bases). This CDR3 is 13 amino acids long. Germline assignment: CDR1 MGHRA and CDR2 YSYEKL. Deletions cut 0 bases from V and 9 bases from J, with 12 bases between. CDR3 region: CASSQEALRGQYF. Here the CDR3 DNA reads TGCGCCAGCAGCCAAGAAGCCCTCCGGGGGCAGTACTTC.